This TCR beta chain is drawn from a study of blood T cell repertoires in COVID-19. Study-level information: Each recovered donor of Cohort 3 presented with two negative PCRs, clearance, or symptom resolution. Collection of acute and convalescent COVID-19 samples took place in the United States, Italy and Spain.

Data came from immunoSEQ multiplex PCR; TCRdb stores just in-frame clones and leaves some out. The sample comprises 350,000 to 400,000 clones, about 87% of which are singletons, and around 1.9% rests with the top ten. The V gene lost 1 base and the J gene lost 8 bases, with 14 bases spanning the gap. The germline gives CDR1 MNHNS, CDR2 SASEGT. The CDR3 has 14 residues. The TCR originated in a man between 40 and 49 years old in a cohort exposed to, infected with or recovered from COVID-19 (not recorded which). Input material: PBMCs or T cells enriched from blood (not recorded which). The chain uses TRBV6-1 and TRBJ1-2, with D maybe TRBD1 (5 bases). CDR3 residues: CASSEVPDIWGYTF. The CDR3 DNA reads as TGTGCCAGCAGTGAAGTCCCGGACATATGGGGCTACACCTTC.